The clone carrying this T cell receptor beta chain was observed a few times. The antigen remains unidentified. These data are taken from a study of T-cell memory formation after mild COVID-19. In the study overall: There were largely donor-specific TCR clusters. Study-level points and caveats: Day 15 to 85 contracting clones showed balanced CD4/CD8; later expanders leaned CD4+.

A single record per CDR3 protein comes from TCRdb applying MiXCR to the 5' RACE reads. The table has about 270,000 distinct CDR3 sequences, around 15% seen once. The CDR3 has 14 residues. Trimming removed 1 base from V and 5 bases from J; junction bases left unmatched: 1. Per germline, CDR1 LGHNA and CDR2 YSLEER. Sequencing input: PBMCs or a T cell subset sorted from them (not recorded which). The receptor was isolated from a man aged 18 to 30 who had mild COVID-19 (a few samples of this study predate the infection). Cell type and time point are not known. The rearrangement joins TRBV4-3 to TRBJ1-1; 10 positions agree with TRBD1. CDR3 protein: CASSQGDRGTEAFF. As DNA, the CDR3 is TGCGCCAGCAGCCAAGGGGACAGGGGTACTGAAGCTTTCTTT.